Described below is a single TCR beta chain sequence and its context. Regarding time point: patch test 1, 2 weeks after DPC sensitization. The treatment denotes: therapeutic diphenylcyclopropenone sensitization with weekly scalp DPC. It was the library that attached unique molecular identifiers to individual cDNA molecules. MiXCR was run by TCRdb on the RACE reads, yielding one entry per CDR3 protein. Among roughly 180,000 distinct CDR3 sequences listed, roughly 14% were seen once. The data stem from a study of human T cells and chemical hapten exposure. The CDR3 contains 14 residues. With 7 bases clipped from V and 5 bases from J, the junction kept 6 bases outside the gene matches. CDR1 is SNHLY, CDR2 FYNNEI, per germline.

The chain has TRBV2 and TRBJ2-2; TRBD2 aligns across 8 bases. The TCR originated in a woman aged 30 to 39 with alopecia areata. Some clones in this sample may be carry-over from other donors' samples. The sample was whole blood, taken in connection with sensitization to the hapten diphenylcyclopropenone (DPC). CDR3 DNA: TGTGCCAGCATGGAGCGGGAGATAACCGGGGAGCTGTTTTTT. Protein product: CASMEREITGELFF.